The 22 T cell receptor beta chains below come from one sample, sequenced in a study of beta chain features in type 1 diabetes (dated 2018 in TCRdb). Library construction relied on the immunoSEQ multiplex PCR assay. The entire amount of isolated RNA was reverse transcribed using the High Capacity cDNA Reverse Transcription Kit, so the sequenced TCRB transcripts were expressed ones. The source is immuneACCESS, and TCRdb retained only in-frame sequences with V and J called. Part of the clones is not carried over; for the studies checked, unresolved V genes explain less than half of this, and the remainder is unexplained. This sample comprises fewer than 200,000 clones, less than 15% of them detected only once. The ten top clones hold 0.62% of the sample. Sequences were obtained from central memory CD4+ T cells from blood. These TCRs come from a woman aged 18-35 years in good health.

V and J are TRBV7-3 and TRBJ2-1; 9 positions match TRBD2. Germline V gene lookup returns CDR1 SGHTA and CDR2 FQGTGA. This CDR3 region has 16 residues. Unmatched junction bases numbered 10, after V lost 4 bases and J lost 6 bases. CDR3 bases: TGTGCCAGCAGCTCGAACCCTAGCGGGACACGCAATGAGCAGTTCTTC. Its protein is CASSSNPSGTRNEQFF.

This clone appeared many times. The chain combines TRBV28 with TRBJ2-5, with D tentatively TRBD1 (6 bases). Germline lookup yields CDR1 MDHEN and CDR2 SYDVKM. The V and J ends lost 6 bases and 3 bases respectively, with 14 bases between them. The CDR3 has 14 residues. CDR3 in DNA: TGTGCCAGCAGCCCCAACCGGGACAAAGAGACCCAGTACTTC. Translation gives CASSPNRDKETQYF.

The chain recombines TRBV2 with TRBJ1-1; 7 positions match TRBD1. The trim removed 7 bases at V and 5 bases at J, leaving 7 bases unmatched. Germline V gene lookup returns CDR1 SNHLY and CDR2 FYNNEI. The CDR3 extends over 13 amino acids. The CDR3 DNA follows: TGTGCCAGCAATGGAAGGGGGCTTACTGAAGCTTTCTTT. Translating it yields CASNGRGLTEAFF.

The CDR3: CASSTTHQGNTEAFF. CDR3 nucleotides: TGTGCCAGCAGCACTACACACCAGGGGAACACTGAAGCTTTCTTT. The V gene is TRBV28, the J gene TRBJ1-1, with D possibly matching TRBD1 (5 bases). The CDR3 loop spans 15 amino acids. Germline V gene lookup returns CDR1 MDHEN and CDR2 SYDVKM. V shed 6 bases and J shed 1 base, with 15 bases lying between them.

This chain joins TRBV29-1 and TRBJ2-1, with TRBD1 matching 8 bases. Looked up from germline, CDR1 is SQVTM and CDR2 is ANQGSEA. The CDR3 covers 13 residues. V gave up 3 bases and J gave up 5 bases; unmatched junction bases: 3. The CDR3 DNA sequence: TGCAGCGTTGAGCGACAGGGGAACAATGAGCAGTTCTTC. Protein sequence: CSVERQGNNEQFF.

The V and J genes are TRBV11-2 and TRBJ2-1, with D possibly matching TRBD2 (5 bases). Per the germline V gene, CDR1 is SGHAT and CDR2 is FQNNGV. The CDR3 has 15 amino acids. Trimming took off 4 bases at V and 3 bases at J, with 13 bases between the two ends. The DNA of the CDR3 is TGTGCCAGCAGCTCAGCGAGCGGTGACTACAATGAGCAGTTCTTC. Translation gives CASSSASGDYNEQFF.

This chain links TRBV5-4 with TRBJ2-6; TRBD1 is a possible D gene (6 bases). Trimming pared 2 bases from V and 0 bases from J, leaving 9 bases between. Germline CDR1 and CDR2: SGHNT and YYREEE (reference sequence). The CDR3 has 16 residues. CDR3: CASSFNRVSGANVLTF. The CDR3 coding sequence is TGTGCCAGCAGCTTCAACAGGGTCTCTGGGGCCAACGTCCTGACTTTC.

This clone was detected a few times. The chain recombines TRBV9 with TRBJ1-2, with a tentative D call TRBD1 (6 bases). V lost 4 bases to trimming and J lost 0 bases, with 13 bases between them. This CDR3 contains 15 residues. The germline V gene has CDR1 SGDLS and CDR2 YYNGEE. CDR3 residues: CASSNNREPNYGYTF. In DNA form, the CDR3 reads TGTGCCAGCAGCAACAACAGGGAGCCTAACTATGGCTACACCTTC.

The chain uses TRBV9 and TRBJ2-6; D is unresolved. The CDR3 runs to 17 residues. Germline CDR1 and CDR2: SGDLS and YYNGEE. Deletions cut 4 bases from V and 0 bases from J, with 14 bases between. DNA for the CDR3: TGTGCCAGCAGCATAAGACCCCGGAGCTCTGGGGCCAACGTCCTGACTTTC. As protein: CASSIRPRSSGANVLTF.

This clone has more than one count but fewer than ten. The chain combines TRBV27 with TRBJ1-2; D is ambiguous. The CDR3 runs 15 residues. The V end lost 5 bases, the J end lost 8 bases, and 21 bases lay between the germline ends. The germline V gene encodes CDR1 MNHEY and CDR2 SMNVEV (reference sequence). The CDR3 nucleotides read TGTGCCAGCAGTATCCGGGAGCAAGCCCTAGCCGGCTACACCTTC. It specifies CASSIREQALAGYTF.

CDR3 bases: TGTGCCAGTAGTACACAGGGTGATCAGCCCCAGCATTTT. Its translation: CASSTQGDQPQHF. This chain uses TRBV19 with TRBJ1-5; tentatively, D is TRBD1 (6 bases). This CDR3 has 13 amino acids. CDR1 is LNHDA and CDR2 is SQIVND in the germline V gene (reference sequence). Trimming took off 4 bases at V and 5 bases at J, with 9 bases between the two ends.

The chain employs TRBV9 and TRBJ1-1; D gene ambiguous. The CDR3 covers 15 residues. The V end was cut by 0 bases, the J end by 2 bases, with 11 bases between. Germline values: CDR1 SGDLS, CDR2 YYNGEE. The CDR3 coding sequence is TGTGCCAGCAGCGTAGGACTTGAGGTTAACACTGAAGCTTTCTTT. This encodes CASSVGLEVNTEAFF.

This clone appeared many times. This rearrangement joins TRBV6-5 to TRBJ2-1, with 8 bases lining up with TRBD2. The germline CDR1 and CDR2 sequences are MNHEY and SVGAGI. Germline trimming cut 5 bases from V and 3 bases from J; bases unmatched to any gene: 6. CDR3 length: 15 residues. CDR3 region: CASSKQSGGYNEQFF. In DNA form, the CDR3 reads TGTGCCAGCAGTAAGCAGAGCGGGGGCTACAATGAGCAGTTCTTC.

This clone turned up a few times. In DNA form, the CDR3 reads TGTGCCAGCAATCAGGGGGCTAATGAAAAACTGTTTTTT. Translated, it gives CASNQGANEKLFF. The chain uses TRBV28 and TRBJ1-4; 7 nucleotides align to TRBD1. This CDR3 contains 13 residues. Germline lookup yields CDR1 MDHEN and CDR2 SYDVKM. V lost 7 bases and J lost 3; bases outside the gene matches: 2.

The V call is TRBV29-1, the J call TRBJ2-3, with TRBD2 identical over 7 bases. This CDR3 region has 14 residues. The junction had 1 base not matched to a gene; V was cut back by 0 bases and J by 1 base. CDR1 and CDR2 (germline): SQVTM, ANQGSEA. The CDR3 loop is CSVEESGGTDTQYF. In DNA, the CDR3 is TGCAGCGTTGAAGAGAGCGGGGGCACAGATACGCAGTATTTT.

This clone has ten or more counts. Here the CDR3 reads CASRTGVLNTEAFF. CDR3 nucleotide sequence: TGTGCCAGCAGAACAGGGGTCTTGAACACTGAAGCTTTCTTT. This sequence joins TRBV2 and TRBJ1-1; 7 nucleotides agree with TRBD1. Germline trimming cut 6 bases from V and 0 bases from J; bases unmatched to any gene: 4. Per the germline V gene, CDR1 is SNHLY and CDR2 is FYNNEI. The CDR3 has 14 amino acids.

J is TRBJ1-1 and V is TRBV7-8; 7 bases align to TRBD1. J was trimmed by 4 bases and V by 7 bases; bases with no gene match: 12. From germline, CDR1 is SGHVS and CDR2 FQNEAQ. The CDR3 sequence is 15 residues long. This CDR3 is CASNGGGGRGTEAFF. Written as DNA, the CDR3 is TGTGCCAGCAACGGAGGAGGGGGCAGAGGCACTGAAGCTTTCTTT.

This clone appeared a few times. CDR3 sequence: CASSTLGQGQQPQHF. CDR3 nucleotides: TGTGCCAGCAGTACGTTGGGACAGGGCCAACAGCCCCAGCATTTT. This sequence joins TRBV9 and TRBJ1-5, with 9 bases identical to TRBD1. The CDR3 totals 15 residues. The germline V gene has CDR1 SGDLS and CDR2 YYNGEE. Trimming took 5 bases from V and 7 from J; bases not matched to a gene: 10. The full variable domain, its missing parts supplied by reference TRBV9 and TRBJ1-5, is DSGVTQTPKHLITATGQRVTLRCSPRSGDLSVYWYQQSLDQGLQFLIQYYNGEERAKGNILERFSAQQFPDLHSELNLSSLELGDSALYFCASSTLGQGQQPQHFGDGTRLSIL.

V is TRBV6-6 and J is TRBJ2-1; TRBD2 is a possible D gene (5 bases). The CDR3 length is 13 residues. Germline values: CDR1 MNHNY, CDR2 SVGAGI (reference sequence). Deletions cut 6 bases from V and 3 bases from J, with 9 bases between. CDR3 amino acids: CASSEGSYNEQFF. The CDR3 nucleotides read TGTGCCAGCAGCGAGGGAAGCTACAATGAGCAGTTCTTC.

In its sample, this clone was seen a few times. This chain joins TRBV15 and TRBJ1-2; 7 positions match TRBD1. The CDR3 has 13 residues. The germline CDR1 and CDR2 sequences are LNHNV and YYDKDF (reference sequence). V lost 5 bases to trimming and J lost 2 bases; unmatched junction nucleotides: 2. The CDR3 nucleotides read TGTGCCACCAGCCGGGACAGCAACTATGGCTACACCTTC. This gives the protein CATSRDSNYGYTF.

This clone showed up just a few times. The J gene is TRBJ2-7, the V gene TRBV5-6; maybe TRBD1 (5 bases). V lost 0 bases, J lost 10 bases, and 20 bases lay in between. CDR1 SGHDT and CDR2 YYEEEE come from the germline V gene. The CDR3 length is 15 residues. The CDR3, as DNA: TGTGCCAGCAGCTTGGGCCTAGGGGCCCCTTATCGTCAGTACTTC. Translating gives CASSLGLGAPYRQYF.

This clone turned up a few times. The genes are TRBV7-6 and TRBJ2-5; TRBD1 might be the D (5 bases). This CDR3 is built from 14 residues. CDR1 is SGHVS and CDR2 is FNYEAQ in the germline V gene. Trimming left V 3 bases short and J 5 bases short, with 13 bases between. The CDR3, as DNA: TGTGCCAGCAGCTTCGCAGGGAAGAAGGAGACCCAGTACTTC. The encoded protein is CASSFAGKKETQYF.